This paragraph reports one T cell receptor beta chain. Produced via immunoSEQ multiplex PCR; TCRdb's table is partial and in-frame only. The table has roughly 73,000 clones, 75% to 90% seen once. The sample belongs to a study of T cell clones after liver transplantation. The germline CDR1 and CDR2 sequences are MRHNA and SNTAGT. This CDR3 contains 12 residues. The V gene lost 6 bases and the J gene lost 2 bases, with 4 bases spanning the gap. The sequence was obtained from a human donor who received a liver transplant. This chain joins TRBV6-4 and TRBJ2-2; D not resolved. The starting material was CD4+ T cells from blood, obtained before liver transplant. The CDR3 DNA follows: TGTGCCAGCAGGGGAAACACCGGGGAGCTGTTTTTT. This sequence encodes CASRGNTGELFF.